These 31 T cell receptor beta chains share one sample of origin, sequenced in a study of CD8+CD57+ T cells in acquired aplastic anemia. The study profiled TCR beta VDJ and CDR3 using genomic DNA as template. TCRdb reprocessed the reads via MiXCR and lists one record per CDR3 protein. The sample has 180,000 or so distinct CDR3 sequences, 47% seen once. Sequenced patients had shown CD8+CD57+ cell expansion by flow cytometry. Sequenced sample: sorted CD4+, CD8+, or CD8+CD57+ T cells (not recorded which) from PBMCs. Source of these receptors: a human donor with aplastic anemia.

As regards this clonotype: It may be a read error: a sequence one base away is much more abundant. The chain employs TRBV14 and TRBJ2-1, with D perhaps matching TRBD2 (5 bases). V was cut by 4 bases and J by 8 bases, with 18 bases left in between. The CDR3 has 15 amino acids. CDR1 and CDR2 from the germline V gene are SGHDN and FVKESK. CDR3 DNA sequence: TGTGCCAGCAGCCCAGGACTGTCACCAAACGATGAGCAGTTCTTC. Protein: CASSPGLSPNDEQFF.

This clonotype has at least ten counts. The V gene is TRBV12-3 or TRBV12-4, the J gene TRBJ2-7; 7 bases line up with TRBD1. Germline trimming cut 2 bases from V and 2 bases from J; bases unmatched to any gene: 12. The length of the CDR3 is 17 residues. CDR3 nucleotides: TGTGCCAGCAGTTTAACTCCCCAGGGGGTCCCCACCTACGAGCAGTACTTC. Translation gives CASSLTPQGVPTYEQYF.

Many counts were recorded for this clonotype. This chain connects TRBV11-2 to TRBJ2-1; 15 bases agree with TRBD2. The CDR3 length is 18 residues. The germline CDR1 and CDR2 sequences are SGHAT and FQNNGV. The ends lost 2 bases at V and 3 bases at J; junction bases unmatched: 5. This CDR3 is CASSLFGLAGGGYNEQFF. CDR3 nucleotides: TGTGCCAGCAGCTTATTCGGACTAGCGGGGGGGGGCTACAATGAGCAGTTCTTC. Based on the CDR3 plus reference TRBV11-2 and TRBJ2-1, the full variable domain is EAGVAQSPRYKIIEKRQSVAFWCNPISGHATLYWYQQILGQGPKLLIQFQNNGVVDDSQLPKDRFSAERLKGVDSTLKIQPAKLEDSAVYLCASSLFGLAGGGYNEQFFGPGTRLTVL.

The CDR3 loop is CSVWDRKEQFF. In DNA form, the CDR3 reads TGCAGCGTTTGGGACAGGAAGGAGCAGTTCTTC. The rearrangement joins TRBV29-1 to TRBJ2-1, with 8 bases aligning to TRBD1. From germline, CDR1 is SQVTM and CDR2 ANQGSEA. V dropped 5 bases and J dropped 10; count of bases not matched to a gene: 4. This CDR3 contains 11 residues.

The chain combines TRBV19 with TRBJ1-1; TRBD1 agrees at 7 bases. Looked up from germline, CDR1 is LNHDA and CDR2 is SQIVND (reference sequence). Losses at the gene ends were 6 bases for V and 0 bases for J; bases not matched to a gene: 4. The CDR3 has 14 amino acids. This CDR3 reads CASRNRGLNTEAFF. The CDR3 DNA reads TGTGCCAGTAGAAACAGGGGACTGAACACTGAAGCTTTCTTT. Looking up the rest from reference TRBV19 and TRBJ1-1 gives the full variable domain: DGGITQSPKYLFRKEGQNVTLSCEQNLNHDAMYWYRQDPGQGLRLIYYSQIVNDFQKGDIAEGYSVSREKKESFPLTVTSAQKNPTAFYLCASRNRGLNTEAFFGQGTRLTVV.

V gene TRBV6-1 combines with J gene TRBJ2-3; 9 bases line up with TRBD2. V shed 8 bases, J shed 1 base, and the junction held 7 bases outside the gene matches. CDR3 size: 15 residues. Looked up from germline, CDR1 is MNHNS and CDR2 is SASEGT. CDR3 nucleotide sequence: TGTGCCAGCGGCCGATGGACTAGCGGCACAGATACGCAGTATTTT. It specifies CASGRWTSGTDTQYF.

This clonotype was found many times. V and J are TRBV11-2 and TRBJ1-1; D is unresolved. Germline CDR1 SGHAT, CDR2 FQNNGV. The CDR3 runs 15 residues. Trimming removed 2 bases from V and 1 base from J, with 11 bases in between. CDR3 sequence (DNA): TGTGCCAGCAGCTTATACCCAGGCCGGAACACTGAAGCTTTCTTT. Translated: CASSLYPGRNTEAFF. Together with reference TRBV11-2 and TRBJ1-1, the CDR3 gives the full variable domain: EAGVAQSPRYKIIEKRQSVAFWCNPISGHATLYWYQQILGQGPKLLIQFQNNGVVDDSQLPKDRFSAERLKGVDSTLKIQPAKLEDSAVYLCASSLYPGRNTEAFFGQGTRLTVV.

The table lists this clonotype with many counts. This chain joins TRBV15 and TRBJ2-1, with 9 bases aligning to TRBD2. Per the germline V gene, CDR1 is LNHNV and CDR2 is YYDKDF (reference sequence). Unmatched junction bases numbered 12, after V lost 3 bases and J lost 9 bases. CDR3 length: 16 residues. This CDR3 reads CATSRGGAGGPGEQFF. The CDR3 coding sequence is TGTGCCACCAGCAGGGGCGGGGCGGGGGGGCCCGGTGAGCAGTTCTTC.

This clonotype turned up a few times. CDR3: CASSLGGAGANVLTF. In nucleotides, the CDR3 is TGTGCCAGCAGTCTCGGGGGAGCTGGGGCCAACGTCCTGACTTTC. J is TRBJ2-6 and V is TRBV28; perhaps TRBD2 as D (6 bases). CDR1 and CDR2 from the germline V gene are MDHEN and SYDVKM. Trimming pared 5 bases from V and 2 bases from J, leaving 10 bases between. CDR3 length: 15 residues.

This clonotype was recorded only once. The chain has TRBV6-4 and TRBJ2-1, with D possibly being TRBD2 (6 bases). Germline lookup yields CDR1 MRHNA and CDR2 SNTAGT. This CDR3 spans 15 amino acids. Trimming took off 2 bases at V and 9 bases at J, with 17 bases between the two ends. CDR3 DNA: TGTGCCAGCAGTGACAGTCGACTAGGGAGCGGTGAGCAGTTCTTC. This sequence encodes CASSDSRLGSGEQFF.

CDR3 in amino acids: CASRGGETQYF. The CDR3 DNA follows: TGCGCCAGCAGGGGGGGAGAGACCCAGTACTTC. The rearrangement links TRBV10-2 to TRBJ2-5; TRBD2 is a possible D gene (6 bases). CDR1 is WSHSY and CDR2 is SAAADI in the germline V gene. V lost 6 bases to trimming and J lost 4 bases, with 6 bases between them. The CDR3 covers 11 residues.

This clonotype was counted a few times. The V and J genes are TRBV3-1 and TRBJ2-1; 9 bases are a match to TRBD2. This CDR3 is built from 17 residues. The trim removed 2 bases at V and 2 bases at J, leaving 7 bases unmatched. Looked up from germline, CDR1 is LGHDT and CDR2 is YNNKEL (reference sequence). CDR3 in DNA: TGTGCCAGCAGCCAATTTCGCGGGGGGGCCCCCTACAATGAGCAGTTCTTC. As protein: CASSQFRGGAPYNEQFF.

V is TRBV29-1 and J is TRBJ2-3, with D possibly being TRBD1 (6 bases). The V end lost 7 bases, the J end lost 0 bases, and 11 bases lay between the germline ends. This CDR3 comprises 13 residues. Germline CDR1 is SQVTM and CDR2 is ANQGSEA. The chain's CDR3 is CSADRYSTDTQYF. Written as DNA, the CDR3 is TGCAGCGCTGACAGGTATAGCACAGATACGCAGTATTTT.

Concerning this clonotype: This may be a read error: a much more frequent sequence differs by one nucleotide. The chain uses TRBV6-1 and TRBJ2-1; weak D call: TRBD2 (5 bases). The CDR3 sequence is 12 residues long. In germline, CDR1 is MNHNS, CDR2 SASEGT. V lost 6 bases to trimming and J lost 5 bases, with 8 bases between them. CDR3 bases: TGTGCCAGCAGAGGACTTAACAATGAGCAGTTCTTC. This encodes CASRGLNNEQFF.

V is TRBV19 and J is TRBJ1-5; D possibly corresponds to TRBD1 (5 bases). Trimming removed 1 base at V and 7 bases at J, with 14 bases between. Germline CDR1 reads LNHDA; CDR2 reads SQIVND (reference sequence). The CDR3 sequence is 15 residues long. The CDR3 DNA is TGTGCCAGTAGTATAGTGGTGCAGGGAGGGCAGCCCCAGCATTTT. It translates to CASSIVVQGGQPQHF.

This clonotype was recorded at least ten times. The V call is TRBV6-1, the J call TRBJ1-2; TRBD1 might be the D (6 bases). Trimming shortened V by 6 bases and J by 3 bases, and 14 bases separated the two germline ends. The CDR3 spans 14 residues. Per germline, CDR1 MNHNS and CDR2 SASEGT. Here the CDR3 DNA reads TGTGCCAGCAGCCGACAGGTCGTGGACTATGGCTACACCTTC. Translating gives CASSRQVVDYGYTF.

This clonotype appeared many times. V gene TRBV5-1 combines with J gene TRBJ1-3; D not resolved. CDR3 length: 15 amino acids. Trimming removed 0 bases from V and 1 base from J, with 8 bases in between. Germline CDR1 is SGHRS and CDR2 is YFSETQ. This chain's CDR3 is CASSLAVGSGNTIYF. CDR3 bases: TGCGCCAGCAGCTTGGCCGTGGGATCTGGAAACACCATATATTTT. Full variable domain (outside the CDR3, taken from reference TRBV5-1 and TRBJ1-3): KAGVTQTPRYLIKTRGQQVTLSCSPISGHRSVSWYQQTPGQGLQFLFEYFSETQRNKGNFPGRFSGRQFSNSRSEMNVSTLELGDSALYLCASSLAVGSGNTIYFGEGSWLTVV.

This clonotype was recorded at least ten times. V is TRBV6-4 and J is TRBJ2-3, with TRBD2 matching over 7 bases. The CDR3 runs to 15 residues. The germline CDR1 and CDR2 sequences are MRHNA and SNTAGT. V lost 0 bases to trimming and J lost 5 bases; unmatched junction nucleotides: 5. The CDR3 loop reads CASSDSASGRDTQYF. The CDR3 DNA reads as TGTGCCAGCAGTGACTCGGCTAGCGGCAGAGATACGCAGTATTTT.

This sequence joins TRBV10-3 and TRBJ2-5; 8 bases match TRBD1. The CDR3 loop spans 14 amino acids. Unmatched junction bases numbered 6, after V lost 7 bases and J lost 2 bases. The germline gives CDR1 ENHRY, CDR2 SYGVKD. The CDR3 here is CAIKGQEGQETQYF. DNA for the CDR3: TGTGCCATCAAGGGACAGGAGGGGCAAGAGACCCAGTACTTC.

This clonotype was detected many times. The rearrangement uses TRBV5-5 and TRBJ1-2, with D perhaps matching TRBD1 (5 bases). The CDR3 is made up of 14 amino acids. Germline assignment: CDR1 SGHKS and CDR2 YYEKEE (reference sequence). Trimming left V 4 bases short and J 10 bases short, with 20 bases between. The CDR3 DNA follows: TGTGCCAGCAGCGGCCAGTACAGGTCTTGGATCTACACCTTC. Translation: CASSGQYRSWIYTF. Filled out from reference TRBV5-5 and TRBJ1-2, the complete variable domain reads DAGVTQSPTHLIKTRGQQVTLRCSPISGHKSVSWYQQVLGQGPQFIFQYYEKEERGRGNFPDRFSARQFPNYSSELNVNALLLGDSALYLCASSGQYRSWIYTFGSGTRLTVV.

This chain uses TRBV10-1 with TRBJ2-7; 9 positions agree with TRBD1. CDR1 is WNHNN, CDR2 SYGVQD, per germline (reference sequence). The CDR3 is 14 residues long. Losses at the gene ends were 7 bases for V and 2 bases for J; bases not matched to a gene: 6. The CDR3 region has the DNA TGCGCCAGCAAACTGGGGACAGGGCCCTACGAGCAGTACTTC. Its translation: CASKLGTGPYEQYF.

This clonotype occurred many times. The CDR3 sequence is CSASVRLGGYNEQFF. The CDR3 DNA reads as TGCAGTGCTAGTGTTCGGCTAGGAGGGTACAATGAGCAGTTCTTC. The chain carries TRBV20-1 and TRBJ2-1, with D possibly being TRBD2 (6 bases). The germline V and J ends were trimmed by 3 bases and 4 bases, with 16 bases remaining between them. This CDR3 contains 15 residues. Germline V gene lookup returns CDR1 DFQATT and CDR2 SNEGSKA (reference sequence).

The chain combines TRBV7-8 with TRBJ2-1, with D possibly matching TRBD2 (5 bases). The V end lost 2 bases, the J end lost 2 bases, and 13 bases lay between the germline ends. This CDR3 comprises 16 residues. Germline CDR1 is SGHVS and CDR2 is FQNEAQ. The CDR3 nucleotides read TGTGCCAGCAGCTTAACAGACGGACTGACCTACAATGAGCAGTTCTTC. Its translation: CASSLTDGLTYNEQFF.

V usage is TRBV7-9 and J usage is TRBJ2-3; D is unresolved. The CDR3 covers 12 residues. Trimming took 10 bases from V and 2 from J, leaving 10 bases between them. Germline loops: CDR1 SEHNR, CDR2 FQNEAQ (reference sequence). CDR3: CATHKYTDTQYF. The CDR3 DNA reads TGTGCCACCCACAAATACACAGATACGCAGTATTTT.

The rearrangement links TRBV2 to TRBJ2-7, with a possible D match to TRBD1 (6 bases). V was shortened by 6 bases and J by 5 bases, with 17 bases between the two germline ends. CDR1 and CDR2 from the germline V gene are SNHLY and FYNNEI. The CDR3 length is 14 residues. The DNA for the CDR3 is TGTGCCAGCAGCGTATGGGGGCGGTCCGACGAGCAGTACTTC. It specifies CASSVWGRSDEQYF.

V usage is TRBV20-1 and J usage is TRBJ1-2; no reliable D call. V was trimmed by 6 bases and J by 6 bases, leaving 8 bases between them. Germline values: CDR1 DFQATT, CDR2 SNEGSKA (reference sequence). The CDR3 contains 10 residues. CDR3 in DNA: TGCAGTGCGAACCCACATGGCTACACCTTC. Its protein product is CSANPHGYTF.

The rearrangement uses TRBV2 and TRBJ1-6; D is uncertain. Germline CDR1 reads SNHLY; CDR2 reads FYNNEI. V was clipped by 6 bases and J by 7 bases, with 16 bases between them. The CDR3 is 15 residues long. Here the CDR3 DNA reads TGTGCCAGCAGCGCGTCGAGGCCGGGGAATTCACCCCTCCACTTT. Its protein product is CASSASRPGNSPLHF.

A note on this clonotype: This may stem from a read error, because a much larger clone lies one nucleotide away. The V and J genes are TRBV24-1 and TRBJ1-5; D perhaps matches TRBD1 (5 bases). V was pared by 6 bases and J by 3 bases, with 14 bases between. Germline CDR1 is KGHDR and CDR2 is SFDVKD. The CDR3 spans 15 residues. The CDR3: CATSKDRQFNQPQHF. The DNA of the CDR3 is TGTGCCACCAGTAAGGATCGACAGTTCAATCAGCCCCAGCATTTT.

Regarding this clonotype: A read error may be the cause here, since a much bigger clone is one base away. The gene calls are TRBV9 and TRBJ2-2, with TRBD2 matching 15 bases. The CDR3 has 20 amino acids. Germline CDR1 is SGDLS and CDR2 is YYNGEE. CDR3 region: CASSVRGLAGGRANTGELLF. The CDR3 DNA reads TGTGCCAGCAGCGTGAGGGGACTAGCGGGGGGCCGGGCGAACACCGGGGAGCTGCTTTTT.

This clonotype was counted at least ten times. The gene calls are TRBV19 and TRBJ2-2; D gene ambiguous. V gave up 7 bases and J gave up 2 bases, with 11 bases separating them. The CDR3 consists of 14 residues. The germline gives CDR1 LNHDA, CDR2 SQIVND (reference sequence). CDR3 protein: CASIQTRNTGELFF. In nucleotides, the CDR3 is TGTGCCAGTATTCAGACTCGAAACACCGGGGAGCTGTTTTTT. The full variable domain, in which reference TRBV19 and TRBJ2-2 provide the parts outside the CDR3, is DGGITQSPKYLFRKEGQNVTLSCEQNLNHDAMYWYRQDPGQGLRLIYYSQIVNDFQKGDIAEGYSVSREKKESFPLTVTSAQKNPTAFYLCASIQTRNTGELFFGEGSRLTVL.

The rearrangement links TRBV15 to TRBJ2-1, with a weak D call TRBD2 (5 bases). The V and J ends lost 3 bases and 1 base respectively, with 10 bases between them. The CDR3 is made up of 15 amino acids. The V gene's germline CDR1 is LNHNV and CDR2 YYDKDF (reference sequence). The CDR3 loop reads CATSSWTGSYNEQFF. The CDR3, as DNA: TGTGCCACCAGCAGTTGGACGGGATCCTACAATGAGCAGTTCTTC.